This T cell receptor (beta chain) was found in a study of cytomegalovirus exposure and HLA in healthy donors. General study results and limits: Later analysis showed TCR association rates varying by HLA locus, highest for DRB1 and lowest for HLA-C. By a later analysis, the bulk of CMV-associated TCR beta chains appeared HLA-restricted.

This clone has just a few counts. Its target is unknown. The PCR made use of 60 Vbeta and 13 Jbeta primers. Only in-frame clones appear in the TCRdb table, and some are missing; sequencing was by immunoSEQ multiplex PCR. This sample has 100,000 to 150,000 clones; 80% occur once, and the top ten carry 1.2%. The CDR3 loop spans 17 amino acids. CDR1 and CDR2 (germline): LGHNA, YNFKEQ. V lost 1 base and J 3 bases, leaving 19 bases between the germline ends. Sequencing input: PBMCs. The receptor comes from a female donor in good health and CMV-seronegative. The J gene is TRBJ2-7, the V gene TRBV4-2; possibly TRBD2 for D (5 bases). The CDR3 loop is CASSQASSNRHVYEQYF. In DNA, the CDR3 is TGTGCCAGCAGCCAAGCTTCTAGCAACCGTCACGTCTACGAGCAGTACTTC.